A selection of T cell receptor beta chains follows, all from one sample in a study of blood T cell repertoires in COVID-19. Only in-frame clones appear in the TCRdb table, and some are missing; sequencing was by immunoSEQ multiplex PCR. The table includes around 260,000 clones, roughly 80% detected once. The sample taken for sequencing was peripheral blood. These receptors all come from a man aged 55 to 69 with acute or convalescent COVID-19. Both conserved end residues are part of each CDR3. D genes are given only for firm matches. Clone sizes are given selectively: once, few, many, or a class where the clone is expanded.

size | J | V | D | CDR3 | DNA
NA | TRBJ2-1 | TRBV9 | TRBD2 | CASSVGMGSGSNEQFF | TGTGCCAGCAGCGTAGGTATGGGGAGCGGGAGCAATGAGCAGTTCTTC
NA | TRBJ1-6 | TRBV7-6 | NA | CASSLGEGFNSPLHF | TGTGCCAGCAGCTTAGGAGAGGGATTTAATTCACCCCTCCACTTT
few | TRBJ2-7 | TRBV4-1 | NA | CASLYKQGSHEQYF | TGCGCCAGCTTATATAAACAGGGTAGCCACGAGCAGTACTTC
NA | TRBJ1-2 | TRBV27 | NA | CASSLFLAGRGGYTF | TGTGCCAGCAGTTTATTCCTGGCGGGGAGGGGTGGCTACACCTTC
NA | TRBJ1-5 | TRBV18 | TRBD1 | CASSATGNRNQPQHF | TGTGCCAGCTCAGCGACAGGGAATCGGAATCAGCCCCAGCATTTT
NA | TRBJ2-1 | TRBV25-1 | NA | CASSAAGIIYNEQFF | TGTGCCAGCAGTGCGGCAGGGATCATCTACAATGAGCAGTTCTTC
NA | TRBJ2-1 | TRBV3-1/TRBV3-2 | TRBD2 | CASSQGGRVANEQFF | TGTGCCAGCAGCCAAGGTGGGAGGGTGGCCAATGAGCAGTTCTTC
few | TRBJ2-1 | TRBV7-2 | TRBD2 | CASSPLAGVSEQFF | TGTGCCAGCAGCCCACTAGCGGGAGTGAGTGAGCAGTTCTTC
NA | TRBJ2-1 | TRBV3-1/TRBV3-2 | NA | CASSQGWSGLANEQFF | TGTGCCAGCAGCCAAGGTTGGTCAGGGTTGGCCAATGAGCAGTTCTTC
NA | TRBJ2-6 | TRBV7-8 | NA | CASSPSYRYSGANVLTF | TGTGCCAGCAGCCCCTCCTACAGGTACTCTGGGGCCAACGTCCTGACTTTC
NA | TRBJ2-1 | TRBV7-8 | TRBD2 | CASSFSGRVNEQFF | TGTGCCAGCAGCTTTAGCGGGAGGGTCAATGAGCAGTTCTTC
once | TRBJ2-1 | TRBV9 | NA | CASSSGGTRGNEQFF | TGTGCCAGCAGCTCAGGGGGGACTAGGGGGAATGAGCAGTTCTTC
NA | TRBJ1-1 | TRBV5-1 | NA | CASSLVGGRGTEAFF | TGCGCCAGCAGTTTGGTGGGGGGACGGGGGACTGAAGCTTTCTTT
NA | TRBJ1-1 | TRBV10-3 | NA | CAISESFSGNTEAFF | TGTGCCATCAGTGAGTCCTTTTCGGGAAACACTGAAGCTTTCTTT